This is a list of T cell receptor beta chains from one sample in a study of blood T cells in healthy people across ages. MiXCR, run by TCRdb on the 5' RACE reads, gives a single entry per CDR3 protein. The sample lists 600,000 or so distinct CDR3 sequences, approximately 30% occurring once. The material sequenced was blood. The source of these receptors is a woman of 80 years or more in good health. The CDR3 runs from the conserved cysteine through the conserved F or W. A D gene is named only where the DNA matches it firmly. Expanded clones get a size class; other rows say once, few or many, or leave the size out.

d_call: -
j_call: TRBJ2-7
v_call: TRBV5-1
clone_size: many
cdr3_nt: TGCGCCAGCAGCTTGAACGGGGGGCCTACCTACGAGCAGTACTTC
cdr3_aa: CASSLNGGPTYEQYF

d_call: TRBD1
j_call: TRBJ2-5
v_call: TRBV2
clone_size: many
cdr3_nt: TGTGCCAGCACTATGGACAGGGCAGAGACCCAGTACTTC
cdr3_aa: CASTMDRAETQYF

d_call: -
j_call: TRBJ1-5
v_call: TRBV6-2/TRBV6-3
clone_size: few
cdr3_nt: TGTGCCAGCAGGACCTTTAGCAATCAGCCCCAGCATTTT
cdr3_aa: CASRTFSNQPQHF

d_call: -
j_call: TRBJ1-2
v_call: TRBV11-2
clone_size: few
cdr3_nt: TGTGCCAGCAGCCTCCGTGGGGCAGACCGGTCGGATGGCTACACCTTC
cdr3_aa: CASSLRGADRSDGYTF

d_call: -
j_call: TRBJ2-7
v_call: TRBV5-1
clone_size: many
cdr3_nt: TGCGCCAGCAGCTTGGGACAGACCTACAATGAGCAGTACTTC
cdr3_aa: CASSLGQTYNEQYF

d_call: -
j_call: TRBJ2-5
v_call: TRBV7-9
clone_size: many
cdr3_nt: TGTGCCAGCAGCTCGGACGGACAGATGGGGACCCAGTACTTC
cdr3_aa: CASSSDGQMGTQYF

d_call: -
j_call: TRBJ2-7
v_call: TRBV27
clone_size: many
cdr3_nt: TGTGCCAGCAGTTCTCGACCCTTCTACGAGCAGTACTTC
cdr3_aa: CASSSRPFYEQYF

d_call: TRBD1
j_call: TRBJ1-5
v_call: TRBV20-1
clone_size: many
cdr3_nt: TGCAGTGCTAGGGAGGACAGGGGATACAATCAGCCCCAGCATTTT
cdr3_aa: CSAREDRGYNQPQHF

d_call: -
j_call: TRBJ2-5
v_call: TRBV27
clone_size: -
cdr3_nt: TGTGCCAGCAGTTTTGGGGGGGGCACAAGAGAGACCCAGTACTTC
cdr3_aa: CASSFGGGTRETQYF

d_call: TRBD1
j_call: TRBJ1-1
v_call: TRBV29-1
clone_size: many
cdr3_nt: TGCAGCGTTCCGACAGGGGGGACGAACACTGAAGCTTTCTTT
cdr3_aa: CSVPTGGTNTEAFF

d_call: TRBD1
j_call: TRBJ1-5
v_call: TRBV3-1
clone_size: -
cdr3_nt: TGTGCCAGCAGCCTAGGGACAGGGGGATCCCAGCCCCAGCATTTT
cdr3_aa: CASSLGTGGSQPQHF

d_call: -
j_call: TRBJ2-7
v_call: TRBV27
clone_size: many
cdr3_nt: TGTGCCAGCAGTTTGGATCGAAGGACTTCCTACGAGCAGTACTTC
cdr3_aa: CASSLDRRTSYEQYF

d_call: -
j_call: TRBJ1-5
v_call: TRBV7-6
clone_size: -
cdr3_nt: TGTGCCGGCAGCTTAGGCACCATGAACCAGCCCCAGCATTTT
cdr3_aa: CAGSLGTMNQPQHF

d_call: -
j_call: TRBJ2-3
v_call: TRBV20-1
clone_size: many
cdr3_nt: TGCAGTGCTAGACAGTACACAGATACGCAGTATTTT
cdr3_aa: CSARQYTDTQYF

d_call: -
j_call: TRBJ2-1
v_call: TRBV20-1
clone_size: -
cdr3_nt: TGCAGTGCGGGGGAGAGATACAATGAGCAGTTCTTC
cdr3_aa: CSAGERYNEQFF

d_call: -
j_call: TRBJ2-5
v_call: TRBV5-1
clone_size: many
cdr3_nt: TGCGCCAGCAGCTTTGGTGGGGGGCGCCAAGAGACCCAGTACTTC
cdr3_aa: CASSFGGGRQETQYF

d_call: TRBD1
j_call: TRBJ2-7
v_call: TRBV10-3
clone_size: many
cdr3_nt: TGTACCATCAGCCCGACAGACAGGGGGAGCTACGAGCAGTACTTC
cdr3_aa: CTISPTDRGSYEQYF